Below, 25 T cell receptor beta chains from the same sample are listed, as sequenced in a study of T cell responses to AZD1222 COVID-19 vaccine. The table came from immunoSEQ multiplex PCR; TCRdb's copy has only in-frame clones and leaves some out. This table holds 130,000 to 150,000 clones, approximately 92% found once. This specimen consisted of peripheral blood, obtained on day 0 of AZD1222 vaccination. The receptors come from an adult in good health.

The chain recombines TRBV3-1 (or the pseudogene TRBV3-2) with TRBJ2-1; D is perhaps TRBD2 (6 bases). Germline loops: CDR1 LGHDT, CDR2 YNNKEL (reference sequence). There are 15 residues in the CDR3. V was cut by 3 bases and J by 6 bases, with 15 bases left in between. The CDR3 sequence is CASSHNTGAPNEQFF. The CDR3 bases are TGTGCCAGCAGCCACAACACGGGAGCCCCCAATGAGCAGTTCTTC.

V is TRBV28 and J is TRBJ1-3, with a possible D match to TRBD1 (5 bases). The germline V gene encodes CDR1 MDHEN and CDR2 SYDVKM. This CDR3 is 13 amino acids long. CDR3 DNA sequence: TGTGCTGCTTTTGGGGGGGCTGGAAACACCATATATTTT. Translation gives CAAFGGAGNTIYF.

This chain links TRBV5-5 with TRBJ2-5; 13 bases match TRBD2. The CDR3 is made up of 17 amino acids. Losses at the gene ends were 6 bases for V and 0 bases for J; bases not matched to a gene: 8. Germline values: CDR1 SGHKS, CDR2 YYEKEE (reference sequence). The chain's CDR3 is CASNVGLAGSYQETQYF. DNA for the CDR3: TGTGCCAGCAACGTGGGACTAGCGGGATCGTACCAAGAGACCCAGTACTTC.

J is TRBJ1-4 and V is TRBV6-5; tentatively, D is TRBD1 (6 bases). Germline CDR1 MNHEY, CDR2 SVGAGI. Trimming cost V 2 bases and J 8 bases, with 12 bases left between them. The length of the CDR3 is 14 residues. The CDR3: CASSYAGTLEKLFF. Here the CDR3 DNA reads TGTGCCAGCAGTTACGCCGGGACATTGGAAAAACTGTTTTTT.

The genes are TRBV5-1 and TRBJ2-1; perhaps TRBD2 as D (5 bases). Germline V gene lookup returns CDR1 SGHRS and CDR2 YFSETQ. The CDR3 is 14 residues long. Trimming took off 6 bases at V and 7 bases at J, with 17 bases between the two ends. CDR3 bases: TGCGCCAGCATGGGAGAGGCTAAGGCGAATGAGCAGTTCTTC. Encoded protein: CASMGEAKANEQFF.

This chain joins TRBV9 and TRBJ1-1; D may be TRBD1 (6 bases). This CDR3 spans 15 amino acids. Per the germline V gene, CDR1 is SGDLS and CDR2 is YYNGEE. With 5 bases removed from V and 7 bases from J, the gap between germline ends came to 21 bases. CDR3 nucleotide sequence: TGTGCCAGCAGTAGGGGGGGCAGATCTCTCCATGAAGCTTTCTTT. This encodes CASSRGGRSLHEAFF.

This clone was picked up one time. The chain uses TRBV5-4 and TRBJ2-3; no reliable D call. Germline V CDR1 and CDR2: SGHNT, YYREEE (reference sequence). There are 14 residues in the CDR3. V shed 3 bases and J shed 0 bases, with 8 bases lying between them. CDR3 in DNA: TGTGCCAGCAGCTGGGCCGGAAGCACAGATACGCAGTATTTT. It encodes CASSWAGSTDTQYF.

The V call is TRBV19, the J call TRBJ2-5; maybe TRBD2 (5 bases). The germline CDR1 and CDR2 sequences are LNHDA and SQIVND (reference sequence). The CDR3 length is 13 residues. Trimming cost V 5 bases and J 5 bases, with 12 bases left between them. The CDR3, as DNA: TGTGCCAGTAGTTGGACCAGAGGGGAGACCCAGTACTTC. It translates to CASSWTRGETQYF.

In its sample, this clone was seen once. The chain has TRBV11-2 and TRBJ1-2, with 8 bases that match TRBD1. The germline V gene has CDR1 SGHAT and CDR2 FQNNGV. The V and J ends lost 3 bases and 7 bases, in that order; junction bases with no gene match: 7. This CDR3 region has 14 residues. CDR3 DNA: TGTGCCAGCAGCTTCGCCCCTGGACAGGGTGGCTACACCTTC. This sequence encodes CASSFAPGQGGYTF.

V usage is TRBV28 and J usage is TRBJ1-5, with D maybe TRBD1 (6 bases). The CDR3 is 15 residues long. Germline V gene data show CDR1 as MDHEN and CDR2 as SYDVKM. V lost 2 bases and J 5 bases, leaving 13 bases between the germline ends. CDR3 nucleotide sequence: TGTGCCAGCAGTTTAACCGATGAGGGGGATCAGCCCCAGCATTTT. This gives the protein CASSLTDEGDQPQHF.

V usage is TRBV27 and J usage is TRBJ2-1; 10 positions agree with TRBD1. J lost 7 bases, V lost 4 bases, and 10 bases had no gene match. The length of the CDR3 is 16 residues. CDR1 and CDR2 from the germline V gene are MNHEY and SMNVEV (reference sequence). CDR3 sequence (DNA): TGTGCCAGCAGTTCCGCCGGGACAGGGGACCTGAATGAGCAGTTCTTC. Translation: CASSSAGTGDLNEQFF.

The V call is TRBV30, the J call TRBJ2-1; D not certain. The CDR3 loop spans 12 amino acids. The V and J ends lost 0 bases and 6 bases respectively, with 6 bases between them. Germline CDR1 and CDR2: GTSNPN and SVGIG (reference sequence). CDR3 sequence reads: CAWSVIVNEQFF. The CDR3 DNA reads TGTGCCTGGAGTGTAATCGTCAATGAGCAGTTCTTC.

The chain employs TRBV21-1 and TRBJ1-1. TRBV21-1 is classified as a pseudogene. The CDR3 runs to 9 residues. As DNA, the CDR3 is TGTGCCAGCATCCCCCCAGCTTTCTTT. Translation gives CASIPPAFF.

This clone was counted a single time. The chain couples TRBV9 to TRBJ2-1; tentatively, D is TRBD2 (6 bases). This CDR3 comprises 13 residues. Trimming stripped 2 bases from V and 7 bases from J, with 10 bases between. Germline CDR1 reads SGDLS; CDR2 reads YYNGEE. CDR3 residues: CASSVGGVNEQFF. DNA for the CDR3: TGTGCCAGCAGCGTGGGGGGAGTAAATGAGCAGTTCTTC.

This chain joins TRBV7-9 and TRBJ2-1; possible D gene TRBD2, 7 bases. From germline, CDR1 is SEHNR and CDR2 FQNEAQ (reference sequence). V was clipped by 4 bases and J by 7 bases, with 23 bases between them. CDR3 size: 17 residues. For the CDR3, the DNA is TGTGCCAGCAGCTACCCGAGGGGGGGTGGTAGTGGGAATGAGCAGTTCTTC. Protein: CASSYPRGGGSGNEQFF.

This sequence joins TRBV4-3 and TRBJ1-6; the match to TRBD1 covers 9 bases. The V gene end was trimmed by 5 bases and the J gene end by 10 bases; junction bases not matched to a gene: 15. The CDR3 totals 17 residues. Germline V CDR1 and CDR2: LGHNA, YSLEER. The CDR3 region is CASSEHPQQGAGSPLHF. In nucleotides, the CDR3 is TGCGCCAGCAGCGAACACCCCCAACAGGGGGCAGGGTCACCCCTCCACTTT.

The rearrangement joins TRBV5-1 to TRBJ1-2; no firm D call. Per the germline V gene, CDR1 is SGHRS and CDR2 is YFSETQ. This CDR3 has 13 amino acids. Trimming removed 3 bases from V and 4 bases from J, with 10 bases in between. This CDR3 reads CASSSGRLYGYTF. The DNA of the CDR3 is TGCGCCAGCAGCTCCGGACGGCTCTATGGCTACACCTTC.

V usage is TRBV19 and J usage is TRBJ1-2; no firm D call. The germline gives CDR1 LNHDA, CDR2 SQIVND (reference sequence). Trimming removed 3 bases at V and 6 bases at J, with 8 bases between. CDR3 length: 12 residues. CDR3 DNA sequence: TGTGCCAGTAGTATGTTCGGGGATGGCTACACCTTC. This encodes CASSMFGDGYTF.

This sequence joins TRBV11-3 and TRBJ2-1; 13 bases match TRBD2. V gave up 5 bases and J gave up 7 bases; unmatched junction bases: 8. The CDR3 consists of 16 residues. CDR1 is SGHNT and CDR2 is YENEEA in the germline V gene. CDR3: CASSHILAGGPNEQFF. The CDR3 nucleotides are TGTGCCAGCAGCCATATACTAGCGGGAGGGCCGAATGAGCAGTTCTTC.

This chain connects TRBV15 to TRBJ2-3, with TRBD2 matching over 7 bases. The CDR3 has 16 residues. Germline-derived CDR1 and CDR2 are LNHNV and YYDKDF (reference sequence). J gave up 2 bases and V 0 bases, and 5 bases lay outside the gene matches. Here the CDR3 DNA reads TGTGCCACCAGCAGAGATGCTAGCGGCACCACAGATACGCAGTATTTT. Its translation: CATSRDASGTTDTQYF. The complete variable domain, with remaining parts taken from reference TRBV15 and TRBJ2-3, reads DAMVIQNPRYQVTQFGKPVTLSCSQTLNHNVMYWYQQKSSQAPKLLFHYYDKDFNNEADTPDNFQSRRPNTSFCFLDIRSPGLGDTAMYLCATSRDASGTTDTQYFGPGTRLTVL.

The J gene is TRBJ1-2, the V gene TRBV7-8; the D gene is possibly TRBD1 (6 bases). CDR3 length: 13 amino acids. CDR1 SGHVS and CDR2 FQNEAQ come from the germline V gene. Trimming took 4 bases from V and 6 from J, leaving 12 bases between them. In nucleotides, the CDR3 is TGTGCCAGCAGCTCCAGGGGTGAGGATGGCTACACCTTC. It is translated as CASSSRGEDGYTF.

The chain carries TRBV30 and TRBJ1-6; no clear D gene. The length of the CDR3 is 12 residues. Germline V gene sequence: CDR1 GTSNPN, CDR2 SVGIG (reference sequence). With 3 bases removed from V and 7 bases from J, the gap between germline ends came to 7 bases. The CDR3 DNA reads TGTGCCTGGAGACCGGAAAATTCACCCCTCCACTTT. This gives the protein CAWRPENSPLHF.

The rearrangement links TRBV27 to TRBJ1-5, with D uncertain. The germline CDR1 and CDR2 sequences are MNHEY and SMNVEV (reference sequence). This CDR3 is 13 amino acids long. V lost 5 bases and J 6 bases, leaving 11 bases between the germline ends. This CDR3 is CASSRHASQPQHF. DNA for the CDR3: TGTGCCAGCAGTAGACACGCTTCTCAGCCCCAGCATTTT.

The CDR3 sequence is CASSPTGTRYEQYF. The CDR3 region has the DNA TGTGCCAGCAGCCCCACAGGAACGAGATACGAGCAGTACTTC. The genes are TRBV6-5 and TRBJ2-7; tentative D call: TRBD1 (5 bases). The CDR3 has 14 residues. V was cut by 6 bases and J by 4 bases, with 16 bases left in between. Germline lookup yields CDR1 MNHEY and CDR2 SVGAGI.

In this sample, this clone turned up once. The rearrangement joins TRBV3-1 (or the pseudogene TRBV3-2) to TRBJ1-2, with D hard to call. With 4 bases removed from V and 7 bases from J, the gap between germline ends came to 7 bases. CDR3 length: 11 amino acids. Germline V CDR1 and CDR2: LGHDT, YNNKEL (reference sequence). CDR3 loop: CASSRGLGYTF. The CDR3 coding sequence is TGTGCCAGCAGCCGGGGTCTTGGCTACACCTTC.